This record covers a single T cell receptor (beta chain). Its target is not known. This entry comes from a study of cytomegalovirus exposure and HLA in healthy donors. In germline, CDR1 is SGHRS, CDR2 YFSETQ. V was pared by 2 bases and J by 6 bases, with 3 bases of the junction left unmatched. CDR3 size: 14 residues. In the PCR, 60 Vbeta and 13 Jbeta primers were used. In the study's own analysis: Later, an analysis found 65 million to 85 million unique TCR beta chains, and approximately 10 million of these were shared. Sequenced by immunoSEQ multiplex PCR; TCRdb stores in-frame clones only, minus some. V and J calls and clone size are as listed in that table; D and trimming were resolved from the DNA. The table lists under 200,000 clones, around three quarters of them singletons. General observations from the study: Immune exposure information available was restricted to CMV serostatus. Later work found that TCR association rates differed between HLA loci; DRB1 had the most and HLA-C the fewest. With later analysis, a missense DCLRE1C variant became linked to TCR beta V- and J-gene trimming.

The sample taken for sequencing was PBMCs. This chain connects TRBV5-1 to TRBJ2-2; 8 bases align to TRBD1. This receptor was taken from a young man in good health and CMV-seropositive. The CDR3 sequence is CASSFDRGSGELFF. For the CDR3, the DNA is TGCGCCAGCAGCTTTGACAGGGGATCCGGGGAGCTGTTTTTT.